The clone carrying this T cell receptor (beta chain) showed up just once. A much more abundant neighbour one base away suggests this may be a read error. TCRdb itself ran the 5' RACE reads through MiXCR, one entry per CDR3 protein. The sample records approximately 47,000 distinct CDR3 sequences, around 6.4% being singletons. Germline lookup yields CDR1 LGHNA and CDR2 YNFKEQ. The CDR3 length is 16 residues. The sample is drawn from a study of T cells after yellow fever vaccination. General study results and limits: The study noted that FACS-sorted repertoires could contain abundant clonotypes contaminating from the bulk population. When the response was secondary, it was weaker but reached its peak faster, day 5 versus 15.

This chain links TRBV4-2 with TRBJ2-7, with 8 bases identical to TRBD2. Sequenced material: PBMCs, either bulk or a sorted T-cell subset (CD4+, CD8+, memory, or dextramer-sorted; not recorded which), taken 45 days after the yellow fever booster vaccination. The sequence was obtained from a man between 25 and 39 years old who received the YFV17D yellow fever vaccine. CDR3 in amino acids: CVSSQAGADSSYEQYF. CDR3 DNA sequence: TGTGTCAGCAGCCAAGCGGGGGCGGACAGCTCCTACGAGCAGTACTTC.